This TCR beta chain comes out of a study of CD4 T cells in relation to SARS-CoV-2 and coronaviruses. Repertoires were generated with immunoSEQ multiplex PCR, while TCRdb's copy carries only in-frame clones and drops some. The table has about 18,000 clones, around 78% seen once; the top ten hold 15% to 18%. Before the COVID-19 pandemic, during about 2010-2018, CD4+ T cells were taken from unexposed donors. Isolation of CD4+ T cells took place after approximately 10 days in culture. There are 15 residues in the CDR3. CDR1 is LGHDT and CDR2 is YNNKEL in the germline V gene (reference sequence). The ends were cut back, 1 base at V and 4 bases at J, with 13 bases in the middle. With regard to this clone: Its antigen is unidentified.

The clonotype was recovered from a human donor in good health. V usage is TRBV3-1 (or the pseudogene TRBV3-2) and J usage is TRBJ1-2, with D possibly matching TRBD1 (6 bases). The source material was CD4+ T cells from PBMCs, cultured in vitro. The CDR3: CASSQGRRTAYGYTF. CDR3 coding DNA: TGTGCCAGCAGCCAAGGGAGAAGGACAGCCTATGGCTACACCTTC.